This entry describes one T cell receptor beta chain. Around 9.4 milliliters was the volume of peripheral blood drawn from each donor. It was with a sample-barcoded 5' primer and a J-beta primer mix that a second PCR of roughly 7 to 12 cycles was run. Carrying 12 random nucleotides, a template-switch adaptor labeled each individual cDNA molecule. TCRdb passed the 5' RACE reads through MiXCR, listing each CDR3 protein once. The sample shows 1.8 million or so distinct CDR3 sequences, about 39% of them seen only once. The data are from a study of blood T cells in healthy people across ages. The TCR sequence derives from a human donor in good health. Sequencing was carried out using blood.

As DNA, the CDR3 is TGTGCCAGTGGTTTAGGGTATTTCGCAGATACGCAGTATTTT. Translated, it gives CASGLGYFADTQYF. V and J are TRBV27 and TRBJ2-3; no clear D gene. V lost 9 bases and J lost 4, with 17 bases in between. There are 14 residues in the CDR3. Germline CDR1 and CDR2: MNHEY and SMNVEV (reference sequence).